Sequencing of this T cell receptor (beta chain) was carried out in a study of T-cell memory formation after mild COVID-19. Study-level background: Largely donor-specific TCR clusters were found. Study-level findings and limits: Contracting CD8+ clones were enriched in EMRA, CD4+ mainly in CM and EM. CD4/CD8 balance characterized clones contracting day 15 to 85, and CD4+ skew characterized later expanders.

The V and J ends lost 2 bases and 3 bases respectively, with 11 bases between them. The germline gives CDR1 LGHNA, CDR2 YNFKEQ. This CDR3 spans 14 amino acids. Libraries for TCRalpha and TCRbeta carried sample barcodes and unique molecular identifiers via 5'RACE. Using its own MiXCR run on the 5' RACE reads, TCRdb lists one record per CDR3 protein. Of some 330,000 distinct CDR3 sequences in the sample, roughly 20% are singletons; the top ten hold about 12%. Concerning this clonotype: What it binds is unknown.

The sequence derives from an adult woman who had mild COVID-19 (a few samples of this study predate the infection). Cell type and time point are not known. Specimen: PBMCs or a T cell subset sorted from them (not recorded which). The genes are TRBV4-2 and TRBJ2-7, with a possible D match to TRBD1 (5 bases). The CDR3 reads CASSQQRQGYEQYF. The CDR3 coding sequence is TGTGCCAGCAGCCAACAAAGGCAGGGCTACGAGCAGTACTTC.